The sequence of this T cell receptor (beta chain) was determined in a study of blood T cell repertoires in COVID-19. Study-wide context: Acute-phase and convalescent COVID-19 samples originated in the United States, Italy and Spain. Sources were T cells, B-cell-depleted T cells, or PBMCs; the material itself was cDNA or gDNA.

Germline CDR1 is LGHDT and CDR2 is YNNKEL (reference sequence). The CDR3 length is 12 residues. Trimming pared 0 bases from V and 8 bases from J, leaving 7 bases between. Data came from immunoSEQ multiplex PCR; TCRdb stores just in-frame clones and leaves some out. This table has 90,000 to 150,000 clones, roughly four fifths appearing once. This sequence joins TRBV3-1 (or the pseudogene TRBV3-2) and TRBJ1-1; tentative D call: TRBD1 (5 bases). This receptor was identified in a human donor in a cohort sampled during active COVID-19. Specimen: peripheral blood. In DNA, the CDR3 is TGTGCCAGCAGCCAAGAGGGGCGGGAAGCTTTCTTT. Protein: CASSQEGREAFF.